This TCR beta chain comes out of a study of T cell repertoires in cytomegalovirus infection. CDR1 is MNHNS and CDR2 is SASEGT in the germline V gene. The CDR3 length is 15 residues. V lost 7 bases to trimming and J lost 4 bases, with 16 bases between them. Of note for this clonotype: What it binds is not known.

The study's findings and limits: HLA-C-restricted TCR beta clonotypes specific for CMV led the ex vivo response.

TCRdb re-analysed the reads in MiXCR, keeping a single row per CDR3 protein. The sample includes 700,000 to 950,000 distinct CDR3 sequences, approximately 29% of them seen just once. This chain connects TRBV6-1 to TRBJ2-2, with D possibly matching TRBD1 (5 bases). The TCR comes from a human donor in good health (CMV status not recorded). Some clones in this sample may be carry-over from other donors' samples. The sequencing used cultured CD8+ T cells from PBMCs, collected from culture after CMV antigen stimulation. Here the CDR3 reads CASTSGWTLTGELFF. Here the CDR3 DNA reads TGTGCCAGCACCTCCGGGTGGACACTCACCGGGGAGCTGTTTTTT.